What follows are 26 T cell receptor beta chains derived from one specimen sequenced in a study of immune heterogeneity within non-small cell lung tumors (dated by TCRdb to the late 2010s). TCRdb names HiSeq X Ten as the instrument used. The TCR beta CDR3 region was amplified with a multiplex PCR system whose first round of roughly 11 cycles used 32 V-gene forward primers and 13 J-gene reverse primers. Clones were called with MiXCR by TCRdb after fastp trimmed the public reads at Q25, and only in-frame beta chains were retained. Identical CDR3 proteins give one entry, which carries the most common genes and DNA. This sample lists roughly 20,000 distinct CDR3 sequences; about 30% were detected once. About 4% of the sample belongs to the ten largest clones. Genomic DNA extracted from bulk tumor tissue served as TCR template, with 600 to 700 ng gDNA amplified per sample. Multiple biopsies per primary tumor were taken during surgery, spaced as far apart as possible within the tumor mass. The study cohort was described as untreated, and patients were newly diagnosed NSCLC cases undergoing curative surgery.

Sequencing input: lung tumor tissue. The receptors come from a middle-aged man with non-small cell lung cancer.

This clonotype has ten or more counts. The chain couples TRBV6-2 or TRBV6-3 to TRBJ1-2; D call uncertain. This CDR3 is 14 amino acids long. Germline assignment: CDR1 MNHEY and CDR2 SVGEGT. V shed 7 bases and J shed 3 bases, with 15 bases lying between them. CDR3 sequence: CASTRTAVDYGYTF. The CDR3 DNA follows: TGTGCCAGCACTCGGACTGCGGTCGACTATGGCTACACCTTC.

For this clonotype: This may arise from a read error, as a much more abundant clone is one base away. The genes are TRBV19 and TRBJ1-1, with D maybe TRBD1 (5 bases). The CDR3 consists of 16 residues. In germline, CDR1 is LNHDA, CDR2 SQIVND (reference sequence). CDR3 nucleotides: TGTGCCAGTAGTATCGGGGCCCGACGGACGGGAACTGAAGCTTTATTT. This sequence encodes CASSIGARRTGTEALF.

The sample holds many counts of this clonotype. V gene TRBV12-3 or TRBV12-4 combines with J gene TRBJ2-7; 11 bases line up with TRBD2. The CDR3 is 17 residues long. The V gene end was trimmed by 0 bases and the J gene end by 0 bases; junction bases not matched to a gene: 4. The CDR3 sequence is CASSLAFSGRASYEQYF. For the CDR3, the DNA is TGTGCCAGCAGTTTAGCGTTTAGCGGGAGGGCCTCCTACGAGCAGTACTTC.

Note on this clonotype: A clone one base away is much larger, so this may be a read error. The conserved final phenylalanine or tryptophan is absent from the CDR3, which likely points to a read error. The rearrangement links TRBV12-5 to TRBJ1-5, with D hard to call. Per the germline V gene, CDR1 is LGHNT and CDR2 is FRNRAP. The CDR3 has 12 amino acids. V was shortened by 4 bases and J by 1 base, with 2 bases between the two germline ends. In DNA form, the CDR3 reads TGTGCTAGTGGTTCGAGCAATCAGCCCCAGCATTTA. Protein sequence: CASGSSNQPQHL.

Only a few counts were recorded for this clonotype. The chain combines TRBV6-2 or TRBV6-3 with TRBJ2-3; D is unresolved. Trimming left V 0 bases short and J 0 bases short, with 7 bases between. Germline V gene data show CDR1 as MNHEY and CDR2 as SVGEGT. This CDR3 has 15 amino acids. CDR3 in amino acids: CASSYSAVSTDTQYF. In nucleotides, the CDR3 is TGTGCCAGCAGTTACTCGGCTGTAAGCACAGATACGCAGTATTTT.

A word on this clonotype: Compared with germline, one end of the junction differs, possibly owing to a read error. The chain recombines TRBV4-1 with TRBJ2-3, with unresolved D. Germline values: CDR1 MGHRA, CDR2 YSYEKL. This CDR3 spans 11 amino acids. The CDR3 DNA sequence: TGCGCCAGCAGCCAAGACGACGTCCTATTTTTT. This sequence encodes CASSQDDVLFF.

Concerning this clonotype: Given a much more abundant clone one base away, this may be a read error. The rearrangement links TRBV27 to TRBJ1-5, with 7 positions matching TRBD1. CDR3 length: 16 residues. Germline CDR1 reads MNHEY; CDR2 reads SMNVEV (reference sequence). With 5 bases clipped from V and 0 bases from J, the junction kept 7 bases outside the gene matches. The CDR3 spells CASSAAGGYSNQPQHF. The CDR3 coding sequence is TGTGCCAGCAGTGCCGCAGGGGGATATAGCAATCAGCCCCAGCATTTT.

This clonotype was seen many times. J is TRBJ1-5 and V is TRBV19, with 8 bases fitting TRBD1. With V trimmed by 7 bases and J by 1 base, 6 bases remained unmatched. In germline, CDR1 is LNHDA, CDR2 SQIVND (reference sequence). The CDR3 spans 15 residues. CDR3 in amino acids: CASKEDRVSNQPQHF. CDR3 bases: TGTGCCAGTAAAGAGGACAGGGTCAGCAATCAGCCCCAGCATTTT.

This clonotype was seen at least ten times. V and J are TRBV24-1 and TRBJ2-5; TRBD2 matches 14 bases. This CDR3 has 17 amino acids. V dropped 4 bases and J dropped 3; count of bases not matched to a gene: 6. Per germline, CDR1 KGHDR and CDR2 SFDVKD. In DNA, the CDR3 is TGTGCCACCAGTGAGACCGGGACTAGCGGGAGAAAAGAGACCCAGTACTTC. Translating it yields CATSETGTSGRKETQYF.

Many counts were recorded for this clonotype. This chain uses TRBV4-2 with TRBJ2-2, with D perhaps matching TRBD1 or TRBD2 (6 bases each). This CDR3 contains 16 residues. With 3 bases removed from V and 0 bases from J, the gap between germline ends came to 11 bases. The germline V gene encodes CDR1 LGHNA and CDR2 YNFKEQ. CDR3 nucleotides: TGTGCCAGCAGCCACGCTAGGGGGGCGAACACCGGGGAGCTGTTTTTT. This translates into CASSHARGANTGELFF.

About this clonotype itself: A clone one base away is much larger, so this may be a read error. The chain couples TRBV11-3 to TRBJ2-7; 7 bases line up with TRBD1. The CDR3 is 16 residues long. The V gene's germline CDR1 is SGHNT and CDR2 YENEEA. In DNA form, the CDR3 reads TGTGCCGGCAGCCCCCTACAGGGGAATCCCTCCTACGAGCAGTACTTC. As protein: CAGSPLQGNPSYEQYF.

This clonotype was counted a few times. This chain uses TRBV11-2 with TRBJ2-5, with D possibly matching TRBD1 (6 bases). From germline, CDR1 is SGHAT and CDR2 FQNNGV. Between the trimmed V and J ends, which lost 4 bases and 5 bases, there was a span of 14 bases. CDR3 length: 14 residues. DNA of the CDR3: TGTGCCAGCAGCTCCCTACAGGGTGCGGAGACCCAGTACTTC. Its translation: CASSSLQGAETQYF.

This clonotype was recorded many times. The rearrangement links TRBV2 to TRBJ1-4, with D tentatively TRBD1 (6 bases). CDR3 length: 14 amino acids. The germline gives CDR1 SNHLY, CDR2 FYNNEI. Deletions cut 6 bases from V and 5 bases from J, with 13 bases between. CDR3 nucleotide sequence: TGTGCCAGCAGAGCCTCAGGGGCGAATGAAAAACTGTTTTTT. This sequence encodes CASRASGANEKLFF.

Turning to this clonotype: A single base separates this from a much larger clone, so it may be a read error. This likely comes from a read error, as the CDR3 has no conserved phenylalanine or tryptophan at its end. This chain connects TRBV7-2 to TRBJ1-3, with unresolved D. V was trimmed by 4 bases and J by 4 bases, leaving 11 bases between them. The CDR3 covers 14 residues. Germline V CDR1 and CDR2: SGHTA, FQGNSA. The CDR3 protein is CASSYREGGNTIYL. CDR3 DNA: TGTGCCAGCAGCTATAGAGAGGGCGGAAACACCATATATCTT.

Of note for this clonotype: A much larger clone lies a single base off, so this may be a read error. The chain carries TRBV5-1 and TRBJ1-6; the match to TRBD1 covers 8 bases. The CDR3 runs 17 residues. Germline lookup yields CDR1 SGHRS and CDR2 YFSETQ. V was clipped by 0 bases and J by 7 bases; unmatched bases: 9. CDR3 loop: CASSLVGQGIGNSPLHF. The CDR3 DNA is TGCGCCAGCAGCTTGGTTGGACAGGGCATAGGAAATTCACCCCTCCACTTT.

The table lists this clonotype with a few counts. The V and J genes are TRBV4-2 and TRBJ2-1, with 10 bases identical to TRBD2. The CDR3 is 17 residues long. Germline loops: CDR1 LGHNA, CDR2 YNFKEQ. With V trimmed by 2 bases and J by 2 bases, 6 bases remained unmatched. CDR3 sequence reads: CASSQSPGLATYNEQFF. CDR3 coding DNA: TGTGCCAGCAGCCAATCGCCGGGACTAGCGACCTACAATGAGCAGTTCTTC.

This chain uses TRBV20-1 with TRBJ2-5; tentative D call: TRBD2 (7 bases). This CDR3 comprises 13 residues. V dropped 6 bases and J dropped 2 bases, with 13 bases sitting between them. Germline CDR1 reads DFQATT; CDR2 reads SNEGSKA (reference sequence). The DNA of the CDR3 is TGCAGTGCAAAGAGGGGGGGTCAAGAGACCCAGTACTTC. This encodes CSAKRGGQETQYF.

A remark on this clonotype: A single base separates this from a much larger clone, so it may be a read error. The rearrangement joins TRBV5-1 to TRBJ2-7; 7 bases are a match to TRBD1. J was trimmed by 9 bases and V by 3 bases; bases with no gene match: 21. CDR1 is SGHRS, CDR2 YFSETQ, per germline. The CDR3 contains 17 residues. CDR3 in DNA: TGCGCCAGCAGCTCGACAGGGCTTGGGTGGGAGAAGGGCGCGCAGTACTTC. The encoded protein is CASSSTGLGWEKGAQYF.

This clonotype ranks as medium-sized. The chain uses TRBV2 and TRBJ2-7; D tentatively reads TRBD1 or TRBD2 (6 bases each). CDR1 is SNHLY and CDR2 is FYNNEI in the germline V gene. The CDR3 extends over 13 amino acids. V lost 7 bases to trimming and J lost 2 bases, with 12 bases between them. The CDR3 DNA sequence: TGTGCCAGCACCCCGGGGGCTGCCTACGAGCAGTACTTC. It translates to CASTPGAAYEQYF.

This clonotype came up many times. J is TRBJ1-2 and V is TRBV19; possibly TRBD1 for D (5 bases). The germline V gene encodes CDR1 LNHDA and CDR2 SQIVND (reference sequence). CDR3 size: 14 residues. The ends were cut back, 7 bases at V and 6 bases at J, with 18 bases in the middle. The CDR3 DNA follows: TGTGCCAGTACCCACCCGGGGGTAGGGAATGGCTACACCTTC. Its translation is CASTHPGVGNGYTF.

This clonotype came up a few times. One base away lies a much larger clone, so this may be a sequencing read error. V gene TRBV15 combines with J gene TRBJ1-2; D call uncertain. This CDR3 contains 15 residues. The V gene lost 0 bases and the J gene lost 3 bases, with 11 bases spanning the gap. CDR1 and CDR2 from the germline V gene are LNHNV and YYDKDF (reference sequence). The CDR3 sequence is CATSRDLSRYYGYTF. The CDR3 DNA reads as TGTGCCACCAGCAGAGATCTGAGCAGGTACTATGGCTACACCTTC.

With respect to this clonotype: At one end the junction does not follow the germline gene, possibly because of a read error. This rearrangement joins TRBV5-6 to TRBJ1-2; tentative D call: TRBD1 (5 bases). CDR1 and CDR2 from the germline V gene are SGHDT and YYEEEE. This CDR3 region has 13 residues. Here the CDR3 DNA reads TGTGCCAACAGCTGGGGGACGGTTTATGGCTACACCTTC. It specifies CANSWGTVYGYTF.

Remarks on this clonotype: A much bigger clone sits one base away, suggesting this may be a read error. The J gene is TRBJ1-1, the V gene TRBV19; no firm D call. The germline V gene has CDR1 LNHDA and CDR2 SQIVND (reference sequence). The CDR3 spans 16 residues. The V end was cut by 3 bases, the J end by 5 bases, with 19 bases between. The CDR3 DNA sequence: TGTGCCAGTAGTATCGTGGCCCGACGGACGGGAACTGAAGCTTTCTTT. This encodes CASSIVARRTGTEAFF.

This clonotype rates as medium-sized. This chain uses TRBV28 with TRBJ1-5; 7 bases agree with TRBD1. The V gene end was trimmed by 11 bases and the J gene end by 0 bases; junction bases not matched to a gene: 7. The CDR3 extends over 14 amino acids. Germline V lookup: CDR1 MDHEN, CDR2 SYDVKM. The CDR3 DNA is TGTGCCGCAGTTTCAGGGGGTAGCAATCAGCCCCAGCATTTT. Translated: CAAVSGGSNQPQHF. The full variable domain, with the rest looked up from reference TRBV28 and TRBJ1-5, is DVKVTQSSRYLVKRTGEKVFLECVQDMDHENMFWYRQDPGLGLRLIYFSYDVKMKEKGDIPEGYSVSREKKERFSLILESASTNQTSMYLCAAVSGGSNQPQHFGDGTRLSIL.

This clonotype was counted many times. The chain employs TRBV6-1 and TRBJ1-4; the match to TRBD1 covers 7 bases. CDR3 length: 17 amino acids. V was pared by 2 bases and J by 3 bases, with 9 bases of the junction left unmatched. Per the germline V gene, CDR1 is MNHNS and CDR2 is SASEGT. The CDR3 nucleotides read TGTGCCAGCAGTGAAAGTGGGAGGGGGCCACCTAATGAAAAACTGTTTTTT. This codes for CASSESGRGPPNEKLFF.

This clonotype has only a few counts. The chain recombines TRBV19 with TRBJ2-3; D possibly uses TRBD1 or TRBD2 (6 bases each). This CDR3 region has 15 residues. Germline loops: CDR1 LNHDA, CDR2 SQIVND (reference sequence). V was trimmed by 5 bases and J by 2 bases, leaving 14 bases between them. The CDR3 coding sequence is TGTGCCAGTAGTTCGGGGGCCGCCTCCACAGATACGCAGTATTTT. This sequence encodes CASSSGAASTDTQYF.